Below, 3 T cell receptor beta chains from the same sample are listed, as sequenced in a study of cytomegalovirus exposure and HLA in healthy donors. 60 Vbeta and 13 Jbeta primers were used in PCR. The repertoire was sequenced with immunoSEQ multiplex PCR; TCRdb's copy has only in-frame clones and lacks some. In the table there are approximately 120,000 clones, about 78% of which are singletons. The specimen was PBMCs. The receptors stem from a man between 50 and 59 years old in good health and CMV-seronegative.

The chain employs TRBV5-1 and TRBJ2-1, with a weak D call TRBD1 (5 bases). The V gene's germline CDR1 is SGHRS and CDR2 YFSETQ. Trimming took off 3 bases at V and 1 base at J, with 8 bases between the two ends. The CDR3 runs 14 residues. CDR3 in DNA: TGCGCCAGCAGCTCGGACACTTCCTACAATGAGCAGTTCTTC. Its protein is CASSSDTSYNEQFF.

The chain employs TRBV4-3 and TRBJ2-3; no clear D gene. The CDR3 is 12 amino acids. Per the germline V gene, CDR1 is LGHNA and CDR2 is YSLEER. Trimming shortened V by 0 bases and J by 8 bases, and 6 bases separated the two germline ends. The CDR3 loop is CASSQDRVTQYF. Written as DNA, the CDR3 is TGCGCCAGCAGCCAAGATCGCGTTACGCAGTATTTT.

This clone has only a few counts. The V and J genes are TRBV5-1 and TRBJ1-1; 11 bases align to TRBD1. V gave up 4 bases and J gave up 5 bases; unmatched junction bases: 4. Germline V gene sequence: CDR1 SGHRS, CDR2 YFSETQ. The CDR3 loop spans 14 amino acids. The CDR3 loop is CASSVGQGGTEAFF. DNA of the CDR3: TGCGCCAGCAGCGTGGGACAGGGGGGAACTGAAGCTTTCTTT.